The 5 T cell receptor beta chains below come from one sample, sequenced in a study of T cells in localized non-small cell lung cancer. Clones were sequenced by immunoSEQ multiplex PCR, and TCRdb holds only the in-frame ones, with some missing. The sample carries about 9,600 clones, 90% recorded once. This specimen consisted of peripheral blood, obtained before any cancer treatment. Receptor source: a male donor at least 60 years old with stage III squamous cell lung carcinoma.

This clone was counted a few times. The CDR3 DNA sequence: TGTGCCAGCAGCTTAGTGAGCGGCGGCGGGTATGAGCAGTTCTTC. Its protein product is CASSLVSGGGYEQFF. The gene calls are TRBV7-8 and TRBJ2-1, with D possibly matching TRBD2 (5 bases). Germline V gene lookup returns CDR1 SGHVS and CDR2 FQNEAQ. V lost 1 base to trimming and J lost 8 bases, with 15 bases between them. The CDR3 has 15 amino acids.

The chain couples TRBV9 to TRBJ2-1; D is possibly TRBD2 (6 bases). The CDR3 totals 16 residues. The germline V gene has CDR1 SGDLS and CDR2 YYNGEE. Between the trimmed V and J ends, which lost 1 base and 2 bases, there was a span of 13 bases. The CDR3 DNA reads as TGTGCCAGCAGCGTACGGAGCCGGGGGACCTACAATGAGCAGTTCTTC. Protein: CASSVRSRGTYNEQFF.

Concerning this clone itself: At one boundary the junction diverges from the germline segment, which might be a read error. V and J are TRBV19 and TRBJ2-7; possible D gene TRBD2, 5 bases. The CDR3 extends over 16 amino acids. Germline V gene data show CDR1 as LNHDA and CDR2 as SQIVND (reference sequence). CDR3 protein: CASSTPTKGSSYERYF. The CDR3 nucleotides read TGTGCCAGTAGTACCCCGACTAAGGGCAGCTCCTACGAGCGGTACTTC. Using reference TRBV19 and TRBJ2-7 for the parts outside the CDR3, the full variable domain is DGGITQSPKYLFRKEGQNVTLSCEQNLNHDAMYWYRQDPGQGLRLIYYSQIVNDFQKGDIAEGYSVSREKKESFPLTVTSAQKNPTAFYLCASSTPTKGSSYERYFGPGTRLTVT.

The genes are TRBV5-8 and TRBJ1-1, with a possible D match to TRBD1 (5 bases). Trimming took 4 bases from V and 6 from J, leaving 19 bases between them. Germline V CDR1 and CDR2: SGHTS, YDEGEE. The CDR3 covers 15 residues. This CDR3 is CASSRIRVGSAEAFF. Written as DNA, the CDR3 is TGTGCCAGCAGCCGTATCAGGGTGGGAAGCGCTGAAGCTTTCTTT.

The chain links TRBV7-9 to TRBJ1-2, with D uncertain. The CDR3 has 12 amino acids. V dropped 5 bases and J dropped 8 bases, with 12 bases sitting between them. Germline V gives CDR1 SEHNR, CDR2 FQNEAQ (reference sequence). CDR3 region: CASSQTFGGYTF. The CDR3 DNA sequence: TGTGCCAGCAGCCAGACCTTTGGCGGCTACACCTTC.